The rows below give T cell receptor beta chains drawn from one sample of a study of OX40 agonist ivuxolimab in advanced cancers. Profiling relied on immunoSEQ multiplex PCR, and the TCRdb table lists in-frame clones only, not all of them. The data contain fewer than 65,000 clones, 80% to 90% of them singletons. Sequenced here: CD4+ or CD8+ T cells sorted from blood, sampled in a trial of the OX40 agonist ivuxolimab. All receptors derive from an adult with an advanced solid tumor such as melanoma, head and neck, liver or kidney cancer. Each CDR3 is given with its conserved first and last residue. A D gene is named only where the DNA matches it firmly. Size values are once, few and many counts, or a class for expanded clones, and some rows have none.

d_gene,abundance,j_gene,v_gene,CDR3nt,CDR3aa
TRBD1,-,TRBJ2-7,TRBV5-1,TGCGCCAGCAGCTTGGCCGGGACAGGGGGCGACGAGCAGTACTTC,CASSLAGTGGDEQYF
-,-,TRBJ1-4,TRBV15,TGTGCCACCAGCAGAGATCCGGGGGCGCAGGAAAAACTGTTTTTT,CATSRDPGAQEKLFF
-,-,TRBJ1-3,TRBV5-6,TGTGCCAGCAGCTTACCGGGACGGGCCTCTGGAAACACCATATATTTT,CASSLPGRASGNTIYF
TRBD1,-,TRBJ2-3,TRBV28,TGTGCCAGCAGCTTACCCGGGACAGGGGGACTTAGCACAGATACGCAGTATTTT,CASSLPGTGGLSTDTQYF
TRBD1,-,TRBJ2-7,TRBV13,TGTGCCAGCACCCCGCGGCGGACAGGGGGCAGAGGCTACGAGCAGTACTTC,CASTPRRTGGRGYEQYF
TRBD1,-,TRBJ2-3,TRBV11-2,TGTGCCAGCAGCTACTCTGGACAGGGCCCTGGTGATACGCAGTATTTT,CASSYSGQGPGDTQYF
-,-,TRBJ2-7,TRBV6-5,TGTGCCAGCAGCTCAGGGCCCATCCACGAGCAGTACTTC,CASSSGPIHEQYF
-,once,TRBJ2-5,TRBV18,TGTGCCAGCTCACCCGGGGGCGTAGAGACCCAGTACTTC,CASSPGGVETQYF
-,-,TRBJ2-3,TRBV10-3,TGTGCCATCAGGGTAGGGGGTACGCAGTATTTT,CAIRVGGTQYF
-,-,TRBJ2-7,TRBV5-1,TGCGCCAGCCAAAGGGGGGGGGCTCTCTACGAGCAGTACTTC,CASQRGGALYEQYF
TRBD1,once,TRBJ1-1,TRBV2,TGTGCCAGCCGCGGACAGGGGGTAGGCACTGAAGCTTTCTTT,CASRGQGVGTEAFF
-,-,TRBJ2-1,TRBV19,TGTGCCACCCAGTTGGTGGGCAGGAGCTCCTACAATGAGCAGTTCTTC,CATQLVGRSSYNEQFF
TRBD1,once,TRBJ2-2,TRBV5-1,TGCGCCAGCAGCTTGGAGAGGGGGCGCAGGATCGGGGAGCTGTTTTTT,CASSLERGRRIGELFF
-,-,TRBJ1-6,TRBV2,TGTGCCAGCAGGTCCTCGCCTAATTCACCCCTCCACTTT,CASRSSPNSPLHF
TRBD2,-,TRBJ2-1,TRBV4-1,TGCGCCAGCAGCCAAGGGAGTGCGGGAGGGAGGAGTGAGCAGTTCTTC,CASSQGSAGGRSEQFF
TRBD2,-,TRBJ2-6,TRBV7-9,TGTGCCAGCAGCTCGGGACTAGCGGGTGGGGCCAACGTCCTGACTTTC,CASSSGLAGGANVLTF
TRBD1,-,TRBJ2-1,TRBV28,TGTGCCAGCAGTTCGCCGGGGACAGGACACAATGAGCAGTTCTTC,CASSSPGTGHNEQFF
-,-,TRBJ1-1,TRBV28,TGTGCCAGCAGTTACAGGAGAACGGCTGAAGCTTTCTTT,CASSYRRTAEAFF
-,-,TRBJ2-5,TRBV5-1,TGCGCCAGCAGCCGCATCCAGCACCAAGAGACCCAGTACTTC,CASSRIQHQETQYF
-,once,TRBJ2-5,TRBV5-1,TGCGCCAGCAGCCTGGGGACTCCCACTGCAGAGACCCAGTACTTC,CASSLGTPTAETQYF
-,-,TRBJ2-2,TRBV9,TGTGCCAGCAGCGGGGGGGCCCCCCTTTACACCGGGGAGCTGTTTTTT,CASSGGAPLYTGELFF
TRBD1,-,TRBJ1-2,TRBV29-1,TGCAGCGTCTGGGGACAGGGGGCGGGTGGCTACACCTTC,CSVWGQGAGGYTF
-,-,TRBJ2-1,TRBV5-1,TGCGCCAGCAGCTTGGACCCGATCAGAGCAACCTACAATGAGCAGTTCTTC,CASSLDPIRATYNEQFF
TRBD1,-,TRBJ1-4,TRBV4-1,TGCGCCAGCAGCAGACAGGGCGTTACAACCAATGAAAAACTGTTTTTT,CASSRQGVTTNEKLFF
-,-,TRBJ1-6,TRBV7-2,TGTGCCAGCAGCCCCAGGGCTAACTCCTATAATTCACCCCTCCACTTT,CASSPRANSYNSPLHF
-,-,TRBJ1-6,TRBV7-9,TGTGCCAGCAACTCTGGGGGGAGCAGCTCCTATAATTCACCCCTCCACTTT,CASNSGGSSSYNSPLHF
-,-,TRBJ2-7,TRBV5-1,TGCGCCAGCAGCTTCCAGGGTTCCTACGAGCAGTACTTC,CASSFQGSYEQYF
-,-,TRBJ2-3,TRBV5-4,TGTGCCAGCAGCCGTAGTAGTCCCAGGGTAGATACGCAGTATTTT,CASSRSSPRVDTQYF
-,-,TRBJ2-5,TRBV10-2,TGCGCCAGCACCCTGACGGGAGAGACCCAGTACTTC,CASTLTGETQYF
-,-,TRBJ2-7,TRBV19,TGTGCCAGTAGCAACTTACACGGGGCGGCCTACGAGCAGTACTTC,CASSNLHGAAYEQYF
TRBD2,-,TRBJ2-7,TRBV5-4,TGTGCCAGCAGCATCGGGACTAGCGGATCCTACGAGCAGTACTTC,CASSIGTSGSYEQYF
-,-,TRBJ2-2,TRBV6-1,TGTGCCAGCAGTGAAAGGGGGCGGGGAACCGGGGAGCTGTTTTTT,CASSERGRGTGELFF
-,once,TRBJ1-5,TRBV6-5,TGTGCCAGCAGCCCAACAGGGACGTTCAATCAGCCCCAGCATTTT,CASSPTGTFNQPQHF
-,-,TRBJ2-1,TRBV6-6,TGTGCCAGCACCGAGCTAGCCTCCTACAATGAGCAGTTCTTC,CASTELASYNEQFF
-,-,TRBJ1-4,TRBV28,TGTGCCAGCAGTACTCCGGGGACCACTAATGAAAAACTGTTTTTT,CASSTPGTTNEKLFF
-,-,TRBJ2-7,TRBV28,TGTGCCAGCAGTCCCCCCGGGCTAATAGGGGTGCAGTACTTC,CASSPPGLIGVQYF
-,-,TRBJ2-3,TRBV5-1,TGCGCCAGCAGGTGGCAGGGGTCCACAGATACGCAGTATTTT,CASRWQGSTDTQYF
-,-,TRBJ2-1,TRBV7-9,TGTGCCAGCTGGGCCTCTTACAATGAGCAGTTCTTC,CASWASYNEQFF
-,-,TRBJ2-3,TRBV6-1,TGTGCCAGCAGTGACTGGGGGATTCGAGATACGCAGTATTTT,CASSDWGIRDTQYF
TRBD1,-,TRBJ1-4,TRBV6-6,TGTGCCAGCAGGGCACAGGGGGCGGGTACTAATGAAAAACTGTTTTTT,CASRAQGAGTNEKLFF
TRBD2,-,TRBJ2-3,TRBV19,TGTGCCAGTAGTCGCCCCCCTAGCGGGAGCACAGATACGCAGTATTTT,CASSRPPSGSTDTQYF
TRBD2,-,TRBJ2-7,TRBV10-3,TGTGCCATCCGACGACTAGCGAGGAACGAGCAGTACTTC,CAIRRLARNEQYF
-,-,TRBJ2-5,TRBV7-9,TGTGCCAGCAGCTTAGTGGGGACCGGGGTAGAGACCCAGTACTTC,CASSLVGTGVETQYF
-,-,TRBJ1-2,TRBV21-1,TGTGCCAGCAGCTCAAGAGGGGGGATCTATGGCTACACCTTC,CASSSRGGIYGYTF
-,-,TRBJ1-1,TRBV6-5,TGTGCCAGCAGGTATCGGGGGGACACTGAAGCTTTCTTT,CASRYRGDTEAFF
TRBD1,-,TRBJ2-5,TRBV5-5,TGTGCCAGCAGCTTGCAGGGGGCGGAAGAGACCCAGTACTTC,CASSLQGAEETQYF
TRBD1,-,TRBJ2-1,TRBV5-4,TGTGCCAGCAGCCCGGGACAGGGGAATGAGCAGTTCTTC,CASSPGQGNEQFF
-,-,TRBJ2-5,TRBV6-6,TGTGCCAGCACCCCTGGGAGGAAACAAGAGACCCAGTACTTC,CASTPGRKQETQYF
-,-,TRBJ1-1,TRBV18,TGTGCCAGCTCACCATTAAGCTGGGGGCCTAGCGCGAACACTGAAGCTTTCTTT,CASSPLSWGPSANTEAFF
-,-,TRBJ2-5,TRBV18,TGTGCCAGCTCACCAGCGGAGACCCAGTACTTC,CASSPAETQYF
-,-,TRBJ2-3,TRBV2,TGTGCCAGCAGTTATACTAGAGATACGCAGTATTTT,CASSYTRDTQYF
TRBD2,-,TRBJ2-5,TRBV29-1,TGCAGCGTTGAGGGCGGGGGGGCCTCCAACTATCAAGAGACCCAGTACTTC,CSVEGGGASNYQETQYF
TRBD1,-,TRBJ2-7,TRBV5-4,TGTGCCAGCAGCCCTCAGGGGGTATACGAGCAGTACTTC,CASSPQGVYEQYF